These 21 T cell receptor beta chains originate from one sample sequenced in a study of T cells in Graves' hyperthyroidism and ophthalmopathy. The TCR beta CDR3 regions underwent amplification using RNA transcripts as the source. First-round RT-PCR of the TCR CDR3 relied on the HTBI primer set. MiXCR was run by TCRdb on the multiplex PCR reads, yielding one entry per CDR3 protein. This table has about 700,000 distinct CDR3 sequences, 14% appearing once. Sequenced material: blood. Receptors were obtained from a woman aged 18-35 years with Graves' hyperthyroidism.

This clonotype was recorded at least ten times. This CDR3 is CASSIAGRDQPQHF. The CDR3 DNA sequence: TGTGCCAGTAGTATAGCAGGTAGGGATCAGCCCCAGCATTTT. The J gene is TRBJ1-5, the V gene TRBV19; no definite D call. V was pared by 1 base and J by 5 bases, with 9 bases between. The CDR3 extends over 14 amino acids. CDR1 LNHDA and CDR2 SQIVND come from the germline V gene (reference sequence).

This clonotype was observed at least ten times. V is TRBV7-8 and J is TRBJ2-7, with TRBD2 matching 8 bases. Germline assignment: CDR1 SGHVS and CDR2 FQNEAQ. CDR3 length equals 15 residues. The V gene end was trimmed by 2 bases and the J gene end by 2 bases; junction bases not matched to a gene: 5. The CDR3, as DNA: TGTGCCAGCAGCTTAACGGCGGGAGGAGCCTACGAGCAGTACTTC. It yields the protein CASSLTAGGAYEQYF.

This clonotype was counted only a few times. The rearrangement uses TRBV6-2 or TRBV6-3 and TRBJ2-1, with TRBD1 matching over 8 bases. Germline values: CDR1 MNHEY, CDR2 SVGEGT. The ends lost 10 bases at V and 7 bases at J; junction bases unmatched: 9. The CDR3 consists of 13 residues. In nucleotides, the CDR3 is TGTGCCACCCAAGACAGGGGTGGAAATGAGCAGTTCTTC. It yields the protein CATQDRGGNEQFF.

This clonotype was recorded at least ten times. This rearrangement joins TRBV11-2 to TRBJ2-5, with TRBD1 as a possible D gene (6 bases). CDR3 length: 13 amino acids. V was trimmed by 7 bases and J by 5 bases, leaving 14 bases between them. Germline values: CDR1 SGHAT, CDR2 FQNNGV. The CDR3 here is CASKGTPVETQYF. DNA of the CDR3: TGTGCCAGCAAGGGGACACCCGTTGAGACCCAGTACTTC.

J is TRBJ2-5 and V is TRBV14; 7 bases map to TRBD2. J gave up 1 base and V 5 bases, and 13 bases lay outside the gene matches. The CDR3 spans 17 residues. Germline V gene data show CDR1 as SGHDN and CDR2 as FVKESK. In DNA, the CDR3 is TGTGCCAGCAGCGGAGGGTGGCTAGCGGCACCCCAAGAGACCCAGTACTTC. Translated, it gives CASSGGWLAAPQETQYF.

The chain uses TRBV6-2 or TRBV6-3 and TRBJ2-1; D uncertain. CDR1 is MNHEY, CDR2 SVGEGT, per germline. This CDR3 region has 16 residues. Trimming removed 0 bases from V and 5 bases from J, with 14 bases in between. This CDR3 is CASSYSKYVVHNEQFF. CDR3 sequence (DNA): TGTGCCAGCAGTTACTCGAAATATGTCGTGCACAATGAGCAGTTCTTC.

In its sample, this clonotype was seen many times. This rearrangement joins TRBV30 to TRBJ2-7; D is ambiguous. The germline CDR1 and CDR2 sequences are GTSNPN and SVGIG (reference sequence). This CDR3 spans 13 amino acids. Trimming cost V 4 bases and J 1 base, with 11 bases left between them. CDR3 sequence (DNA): TGTGCCTGGAAGTCCCCGGATTCCTACGAGCAGTACTTC. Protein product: CAWKSPDSYEQYF.

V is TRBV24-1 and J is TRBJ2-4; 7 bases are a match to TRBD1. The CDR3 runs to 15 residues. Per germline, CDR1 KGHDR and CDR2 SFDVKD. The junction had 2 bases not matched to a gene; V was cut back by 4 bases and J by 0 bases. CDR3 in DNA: TGTGCCACCAGTGAGAGACAGGGAGCCAAAAACATTCAGTACTTC. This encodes CATSERQGAKNIQYF.

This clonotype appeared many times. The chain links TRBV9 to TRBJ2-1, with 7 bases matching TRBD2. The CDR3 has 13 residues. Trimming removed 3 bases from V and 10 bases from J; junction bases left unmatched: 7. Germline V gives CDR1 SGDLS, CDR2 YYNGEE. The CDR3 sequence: CASSEYGAGEQFF. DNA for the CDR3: TGTGCCAGCAGCGAATACGGAGCGGGAGAGCAGTTCTTC.

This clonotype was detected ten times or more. In DNA form, the CDR3 reads TGCAGCGTTGATGCGCGGGGGAACACTGAAGCTTTCTTT. It yields the protein CSVDARGNTEAFF. The V call is TRBV29-1, the J call TRBJ1-1; unclear D gene. This CDR3 contains 13 residues. Trimming took 3 bases from V and 1 from J, leaving 9 bases between them. Looked up from germline, CDR1 is SQVTM and CDR2 is ANQGSEA. The full variable domain, rest sourced from reference TRBV29-1 and TRBJ1-1, is SAVISQKPSRDICQRGTSLTIQCQVDSQVTMMFWYRQQPGQSLTLIATANQGSEATYESGFVIDKFPISRPNLTFSTLTVSNMSPEDSSIYLCSVDARGNTEAFFGQGTRLTVV.

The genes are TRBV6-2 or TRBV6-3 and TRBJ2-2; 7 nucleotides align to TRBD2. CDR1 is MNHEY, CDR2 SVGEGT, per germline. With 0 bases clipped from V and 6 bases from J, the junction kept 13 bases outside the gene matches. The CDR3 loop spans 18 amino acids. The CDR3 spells CASSYSMTGRKEAGELFF. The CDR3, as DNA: TGTGCCAGCAGTTACTCGATGACCGGGAGGAAGGAGGCCGGGGAGCTGTTTTTT.

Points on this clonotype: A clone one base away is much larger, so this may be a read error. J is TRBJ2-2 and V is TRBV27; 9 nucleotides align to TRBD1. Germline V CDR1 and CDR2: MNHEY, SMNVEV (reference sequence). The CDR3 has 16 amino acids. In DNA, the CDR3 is TGTGCCAGCAGTCGGATCGGGACAGGGTTCACCGGGGGGCTGTTTTTT. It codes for CASSRIGTGFTGGLFF.

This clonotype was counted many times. The CDR3 sequence is CASGFSLDDEQFF. CDR3 in DNA: TGTGCTAGTGGTTTTTCTCTAGACGATGAGCAGTTCTTC. The chain uses TRBV12-5 and TRBJ2-1; D gene uncertain. Trimming cost V 3 bases and J 8 bases, with 11 bases left between them. This CDR3 spans 13 amino acids. Germline V lookup: CDR1 LGHNT, CDR2 FRNRAP.

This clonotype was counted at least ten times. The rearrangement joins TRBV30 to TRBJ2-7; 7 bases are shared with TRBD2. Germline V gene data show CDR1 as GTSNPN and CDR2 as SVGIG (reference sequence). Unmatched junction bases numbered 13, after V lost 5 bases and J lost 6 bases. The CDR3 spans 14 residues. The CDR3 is CAWGRGAGGSEQYF. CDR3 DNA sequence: TGTGCCTGGGGGAGGGGAGCCGGAGGCTCCGAGCAGTACTTC. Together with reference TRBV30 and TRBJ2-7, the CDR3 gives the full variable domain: SQTIHQWPATLVQPVGSPLSLECTVEGTSNPNLYWYRQAAGRGLQLLFYSVGIGQISSEVPQNLSASRPQDRQFILSSKKLLLSDSGFYLCAWGRGAGGSEQYFGPGTRLTVT.

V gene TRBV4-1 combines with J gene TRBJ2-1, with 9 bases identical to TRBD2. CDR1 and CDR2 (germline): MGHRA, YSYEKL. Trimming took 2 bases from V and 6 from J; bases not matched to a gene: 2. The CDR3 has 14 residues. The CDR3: CASSQLAGSNEQFF. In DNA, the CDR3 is TGCGCCAGCAGCCAACTAGCGGGATCCAATGAGCAGTTCTTC.

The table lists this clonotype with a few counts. Here the CDR3 DNA reads TGTGCCATCAGTGAGCTCGCAGGGGGCATGAACACTGAAGCTTTCTTT. Translated, it gives CAISELAGGMNTEAFF. The V and J genes are TRBV10-3 and TRBJ1-1, with 8 nucleotides matching TRBD1. Germline CDR1 is ENHRY and CDR2 is SYGVKD. Trimming removed 2 bases from V and 0 bases from J; junction bases left unmatched: 5. The CDR3 spans 16 residues.

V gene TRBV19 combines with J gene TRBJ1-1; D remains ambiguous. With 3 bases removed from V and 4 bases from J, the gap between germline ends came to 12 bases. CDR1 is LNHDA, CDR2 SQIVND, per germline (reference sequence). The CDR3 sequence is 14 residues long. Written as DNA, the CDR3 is TGTGCCAGTAGTATTAACTCAGTGGGCACTGAAGCTTTCTTT. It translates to CASSINSVGTEAFF. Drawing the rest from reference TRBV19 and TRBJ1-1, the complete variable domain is DGGITQSPKYLFRKEGQNVTLSCEQNLNHDAMYWYRQDPGQGLRLIYYSQIVNDFQKGDIAEGYSVSREKKESFPLTVTSAQKNPTAFYLCASSINSVGTEAFFGQGTRLTVV.

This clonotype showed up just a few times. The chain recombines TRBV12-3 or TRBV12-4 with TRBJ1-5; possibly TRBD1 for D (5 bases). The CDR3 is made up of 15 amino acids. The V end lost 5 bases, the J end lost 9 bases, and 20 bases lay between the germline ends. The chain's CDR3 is CASSPSGLLDGPQHF. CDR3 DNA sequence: TGTGCCAGCAGTCCCTCGGGACTGCTGGATGGGCCCCAGCATTTT.

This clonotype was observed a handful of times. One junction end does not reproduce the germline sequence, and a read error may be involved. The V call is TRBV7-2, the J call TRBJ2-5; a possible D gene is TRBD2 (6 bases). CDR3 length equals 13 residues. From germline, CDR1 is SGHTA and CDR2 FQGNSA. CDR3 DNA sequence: TGTGCCAGCACCTTAGCGGTTCAAGAGACCCAGTACTTC. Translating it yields CASTLAVQETQYF.

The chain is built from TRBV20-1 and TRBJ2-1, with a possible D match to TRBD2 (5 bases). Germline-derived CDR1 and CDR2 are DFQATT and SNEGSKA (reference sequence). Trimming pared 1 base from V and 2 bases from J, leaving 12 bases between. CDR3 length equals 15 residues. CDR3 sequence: CSARVRSGPYNEQFF. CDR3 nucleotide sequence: TGCAGTGCTAGAGTCAGGAGCGGACCCTACAATGAGCAGTTCTTC.

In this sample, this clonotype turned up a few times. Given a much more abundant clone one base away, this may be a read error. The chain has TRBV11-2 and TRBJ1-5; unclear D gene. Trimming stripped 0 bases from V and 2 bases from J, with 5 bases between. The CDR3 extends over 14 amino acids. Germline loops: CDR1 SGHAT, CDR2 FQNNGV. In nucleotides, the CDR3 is TGTGCCAGCAGCTTAGAGCAGGGCAATCAGCCCCAGCATTTT. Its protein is CASSLEQGNQPQHF.